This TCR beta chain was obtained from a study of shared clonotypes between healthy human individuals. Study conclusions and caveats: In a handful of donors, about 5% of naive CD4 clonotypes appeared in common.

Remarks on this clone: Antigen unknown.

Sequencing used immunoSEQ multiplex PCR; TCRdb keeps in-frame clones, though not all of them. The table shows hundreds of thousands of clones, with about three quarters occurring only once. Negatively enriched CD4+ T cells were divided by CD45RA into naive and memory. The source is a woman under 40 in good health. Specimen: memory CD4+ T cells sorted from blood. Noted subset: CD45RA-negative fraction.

The CDR3, as DNA: TGCGCCAGCGTAGAGGCGGGAGCCACTAGCACAGATACGCAGTATTTT. Residues: CASVEAGATSTDTQYF. The chain has TRBV5-1 and TRBJ2-3, with 7 nucleotides matching TRBD2. The CDR3 spans 16 residues. The germline CDR1 and CDR2 sequences are SGHRS and YFSETQ. V dropped 7 bases and J dropped 0; count of bases not matched to a gene: 11.